The TCR beta chain under discussion was sequenced for a study of T cell responses to AZD1222 COVID-19 vaccine. The repertoire was sequenced with immunoSEQ multiplex PCR; TCRdb's copy has only in-frame clones and lacks some. This sample carries some 150,000 clones, roughly 92% of them seen once, and the ten largest clones take roughly 5.1%. The CDR3 runs 15 residues. Germline-derived CDR1 and CDR2 are MGHRA and YSYEKL. V was pared by 7 bases and J by 1 base, with 7 bases of the junction left unmatched. Here the sequenced sample was peripheral blood, taken on day 0 of AZD1222 vaccination. The chain recombines TRBV4-1 with TRBJ2-1; 7 positions match TRBD1. This sequence was found in an adult in good health. The CDR3 sequence: CASTLDRVSYNEQFF. The CDR3 bases are TGCGCCAGCACCCTAGACAGGGTATCCTACAATGAGCAGTTCTTC.